Following are 5 T cell receptor beta chains from one sample sequenced in a study of shared clonotypes between healthy human individuals. Sequencing was performed with immunoSEQ multiplex PCR; in TCRdb, only in-frame clones are kept and a portion is missing. This repertoire shows 2,500,000 or so clones, around 90% found once; its top ten account for about 0.36%. The sample was naive CD4+ T cells from PBMCs. Stated subset: CD45RA+ positively selected. The source of these receptors is a man younger than 35 in good health. Some clones in this sample may be carry-over from other donors' samples.

The rearrangement links TRBV6-1 to TRBJ2-7; perhaps D is TRBD1 or TRBD2 (6 bases each). Germline loops: CDR1 MNHNS, CDR2 SASEGT. The CDR3 is 13 residues long. V was pared by 5 bases and J by 4 bases, with 12 bases between. In DNA form, the CDR3 reads TGTGCCAGCAGTCCAAGGGGGGAATACGAGCAGTACTTC. It codes for CASSPRGEYEQYF.

This chain uses TRBV11-3 with TRBJ2-7; D gene ambiguous. The germline CDR1 and CDR2 sequences are SGHNT and YENEEA. The V end lost 2 bases, the J end lost 6 bases, and 14 bases lay between the germline ends. The CDR3 contains 14 residues. The CDR3 loop is CASSLSPSVSEQYF. The CDR3 DNA reads as TGTGCCAGCAGCTTAAGCCCCTCAGTTAGCGAGCAGTACTTC.

This clone was seen a handful of times. The chain couples TRBV7-2 to TRBJ2-1; tentatively, D is TRBD1 (6 bases). The CDR3 loop spans 14 amino acids. Trimming stripped 5 bases from V and 6 bases from J, with 14 bases between. CDR1 is SGHTA, CDR2 FQGNSA, per germline. CDR3 in amino acids: CASSRNTGSNEQFF. CDR3 coding DNA: TGTGCCAGCAGCCGGAACACAGGGTCCAATGAGCAGTTCTTC. The variable domain in full, with the rest retrieved from reference TRBV7-2 and TRBJ2-1, is GAGVSQSPSNKVTEKGKDVELRCDPISGHTALYWYRQSLGQGLEFLIYFQGNSAPDKSGLPSDRFSAERTGGSVSTLTIQRTQQEDSAVYLCASSRNTGSNEQFFGPGTRLTVL.

The rearrangement links TRBV2 to TRBJ2-7, with D tentatively TRBD1 or TRBD2 (5 bases each). V gave up 8 bases and J gave up 5 bases, with 19 bases separating them. The CDR3 loop spans 14 amino acids. Germline CDR1 SNHLY, CDR2 FYNNEI. The CDR3 sequence: CASCLTGLDHEQYF. The CDR3 coding sequence is TGTGCCAGCTGCTTGACGGGGCTAGACCACGAGCAGTACTTC.

This clone has just one count. V is TRBV5-1 and J is TRBJ1-1, with D possibly matching TRBD1 (6 bases). Between the trimmed V and J ends, which lost 1 base and 4 bases, there was a span of 17 bases. The CDR3 is 16 residues long. Germline values: CDR1 SGHRS, CDR2 YFSETQ. The CDR3 region is CASSLMGAQLGTEAFF. The CDR3 coding sequence is TGCGCCAGCAGCTTGATGGGGGCGCAGTTAGGCACTGAAGCTTTCTTT.